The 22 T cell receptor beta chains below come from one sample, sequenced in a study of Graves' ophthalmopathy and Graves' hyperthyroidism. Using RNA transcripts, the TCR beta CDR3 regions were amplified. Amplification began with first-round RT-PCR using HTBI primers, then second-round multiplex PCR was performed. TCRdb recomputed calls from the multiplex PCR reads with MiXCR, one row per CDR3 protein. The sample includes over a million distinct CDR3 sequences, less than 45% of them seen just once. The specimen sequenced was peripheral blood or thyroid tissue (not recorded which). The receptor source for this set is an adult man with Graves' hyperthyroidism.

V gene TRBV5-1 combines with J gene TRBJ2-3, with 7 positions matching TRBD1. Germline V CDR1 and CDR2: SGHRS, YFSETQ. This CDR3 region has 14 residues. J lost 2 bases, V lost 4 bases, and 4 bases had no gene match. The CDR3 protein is CASSPGQHTDTQYF. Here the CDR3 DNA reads TGCGCCAGCAGCCCGGGACAGCACACAGATACGCAGTATTTT.

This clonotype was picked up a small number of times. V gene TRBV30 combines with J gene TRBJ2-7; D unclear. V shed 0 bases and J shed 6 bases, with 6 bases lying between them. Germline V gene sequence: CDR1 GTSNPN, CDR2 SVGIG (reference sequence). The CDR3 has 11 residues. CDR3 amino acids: CAWSVLVEQYF. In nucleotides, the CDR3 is TGTGCCTGGAGTGTATTGGTCGAGCAGTACTTC.

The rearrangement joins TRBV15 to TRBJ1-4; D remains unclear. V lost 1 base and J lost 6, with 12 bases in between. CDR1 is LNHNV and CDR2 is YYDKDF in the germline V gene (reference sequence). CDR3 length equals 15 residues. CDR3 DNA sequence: TGTGCCACCAGCAGAGTGGGCGGGGTAGATGAAAAACTGTTTTTT. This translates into CATSRVGGVDEKLFF.

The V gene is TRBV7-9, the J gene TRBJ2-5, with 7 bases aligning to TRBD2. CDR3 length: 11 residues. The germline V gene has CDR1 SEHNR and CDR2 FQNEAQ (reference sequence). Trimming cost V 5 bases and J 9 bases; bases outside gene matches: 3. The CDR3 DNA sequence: TGTGCCAGCAGCCGGGCGGGGGCCCAGTACTTC. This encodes CASSRAGAQYF.

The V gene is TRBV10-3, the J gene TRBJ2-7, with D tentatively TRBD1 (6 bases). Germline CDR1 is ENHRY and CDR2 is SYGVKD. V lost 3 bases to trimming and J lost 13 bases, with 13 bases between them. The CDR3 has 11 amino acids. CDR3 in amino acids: CAISDAEGGYF. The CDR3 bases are TGTGCCATCAGTGATGCCGAAGGGGGTTACTTC.

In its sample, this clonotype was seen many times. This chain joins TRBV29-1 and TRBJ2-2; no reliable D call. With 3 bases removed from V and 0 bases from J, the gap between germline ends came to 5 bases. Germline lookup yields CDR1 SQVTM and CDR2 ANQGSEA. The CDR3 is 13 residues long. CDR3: CSVERTNTGELFF. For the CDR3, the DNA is TGCAGCGTTGAGCGGACGAACACCGGGGAGCTGTTTTTT.

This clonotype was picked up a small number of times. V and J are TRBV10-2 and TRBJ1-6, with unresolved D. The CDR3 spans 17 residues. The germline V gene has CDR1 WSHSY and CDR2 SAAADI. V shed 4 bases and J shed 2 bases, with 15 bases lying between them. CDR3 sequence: CASSAGLAGAYNSPLHF. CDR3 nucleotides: TGCGCCAGCAGTGCCGGACTAGCGGGAGCCTATAATTCACCCCTCCACTTT.

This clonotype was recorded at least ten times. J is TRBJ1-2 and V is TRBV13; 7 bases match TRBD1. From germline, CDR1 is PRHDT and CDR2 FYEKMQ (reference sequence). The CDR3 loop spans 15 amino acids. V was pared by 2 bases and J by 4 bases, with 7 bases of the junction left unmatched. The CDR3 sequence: CASSLNRGQPYGYTF. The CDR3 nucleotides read TGTGCCAGCAGCTTAAATCGGGGACAGCCCTATGGCTACACCTTC. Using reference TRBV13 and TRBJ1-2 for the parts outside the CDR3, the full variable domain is AAGVIQSPRHLIKEKRETATLKCYPIPRHDTVYWYQQGPGQDPQFLISFYEKMQSDKGSIPDRFSAQQFSDYHSELNMSSLELGDSALYFCASSLNRGQPYGYTFGSGTRLTVV.

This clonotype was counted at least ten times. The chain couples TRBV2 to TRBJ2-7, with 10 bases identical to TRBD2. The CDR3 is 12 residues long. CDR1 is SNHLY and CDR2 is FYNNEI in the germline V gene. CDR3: CAGTSDAYEQYF. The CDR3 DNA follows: TGTGCGGGGACTAGCGACGCCTACGAGCAGTACTTC.

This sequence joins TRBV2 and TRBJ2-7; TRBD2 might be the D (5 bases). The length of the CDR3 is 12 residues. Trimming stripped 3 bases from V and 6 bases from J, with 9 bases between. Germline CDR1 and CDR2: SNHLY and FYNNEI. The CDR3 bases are TGTGCCAGCAGTGAGTCGGGGATCGAGCAGTACTTC. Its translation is CASSESGIEQYF.

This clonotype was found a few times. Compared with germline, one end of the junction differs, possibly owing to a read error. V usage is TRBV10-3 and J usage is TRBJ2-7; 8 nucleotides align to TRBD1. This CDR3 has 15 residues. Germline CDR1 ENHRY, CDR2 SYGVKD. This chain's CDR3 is CASSYSRQGPYEQYF. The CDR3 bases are TGTGCCAGCAGTTACTCCAGACAGGGGCCCTACGAGCAGTACTTC.

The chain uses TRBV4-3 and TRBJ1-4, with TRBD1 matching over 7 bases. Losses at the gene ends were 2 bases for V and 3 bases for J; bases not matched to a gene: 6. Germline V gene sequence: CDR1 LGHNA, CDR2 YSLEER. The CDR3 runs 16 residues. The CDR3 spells CASSQTRQGPNEKLFF. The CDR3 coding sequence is TGCGCCAGCAGCCAAACCCGACAGGGTCCTAATGAAAAACTGTTTTTT.

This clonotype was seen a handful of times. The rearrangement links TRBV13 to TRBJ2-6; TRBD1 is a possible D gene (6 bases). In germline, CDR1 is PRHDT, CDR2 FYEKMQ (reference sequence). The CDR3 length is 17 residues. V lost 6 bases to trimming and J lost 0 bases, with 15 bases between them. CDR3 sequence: CASSRRDTVSGANVLTF. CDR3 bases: TGTGCCAGCAGTCGACGGGACACAGTCTCTGGGGCCAACGTCCTGACTTTC.

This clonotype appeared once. CDR3 sequence (DNA): TGTGCCAGCAGCCAAGAGCAAGGGGGACATGAAAAACTGTTTTTT. Protein product: CASSQEQGGHEKLFF. The rearrangement links TRBV4-2 to TRBJ1-4; possibly TRBD1 for D (6 bases). V gave up 0 bases and J gave up 6 bases, with 11 bases separating them. CDR3 length: 15 amino acids. From germline, CDR1 is LGHNA and CDR2 YNFKEQ.

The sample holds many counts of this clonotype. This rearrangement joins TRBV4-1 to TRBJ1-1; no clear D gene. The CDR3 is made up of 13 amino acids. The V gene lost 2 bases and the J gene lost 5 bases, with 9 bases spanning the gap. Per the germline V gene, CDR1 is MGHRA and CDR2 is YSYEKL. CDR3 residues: CASSQPGYTEAFF. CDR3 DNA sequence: TGCGCCAGCAGCCAACCGGGATATACTGAAGCTTTCTTT.

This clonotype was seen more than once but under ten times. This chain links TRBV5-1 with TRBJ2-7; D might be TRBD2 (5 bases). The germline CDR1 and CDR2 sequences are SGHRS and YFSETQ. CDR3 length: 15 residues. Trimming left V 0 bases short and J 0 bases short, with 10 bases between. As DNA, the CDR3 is TGCGCCAGCAGCTTGGAGGTTGGGAGCTCCTACGAGCAGTACTTC. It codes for CASSLEVGSSYEQYF.

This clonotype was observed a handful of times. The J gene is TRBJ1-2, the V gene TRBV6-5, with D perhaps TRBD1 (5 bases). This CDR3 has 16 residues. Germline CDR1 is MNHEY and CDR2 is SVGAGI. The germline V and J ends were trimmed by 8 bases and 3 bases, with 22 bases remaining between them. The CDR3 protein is CASSFRTPGLHYGYTF. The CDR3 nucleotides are TGTGCCAGCTCGTTTAGGACACCTGGATTACACTATGGCTACACCTTC.

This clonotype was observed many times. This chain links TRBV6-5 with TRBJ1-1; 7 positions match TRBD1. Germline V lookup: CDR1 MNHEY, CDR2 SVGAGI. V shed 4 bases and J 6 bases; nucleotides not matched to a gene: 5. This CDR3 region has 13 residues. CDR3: CASSSTGAPEAFF. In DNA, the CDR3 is TGTGCCAGCAGTTCCACAGGGGCGCCTGAAGCTTTCTTT.

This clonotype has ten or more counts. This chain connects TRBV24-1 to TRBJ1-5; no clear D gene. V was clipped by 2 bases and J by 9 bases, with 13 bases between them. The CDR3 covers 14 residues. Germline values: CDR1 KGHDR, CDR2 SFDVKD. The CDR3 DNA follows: TGTGCCACCAGTGATTCCGGAGACACATTGCCCCAGCATTTT. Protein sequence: CATSDSGDTLPQHF.

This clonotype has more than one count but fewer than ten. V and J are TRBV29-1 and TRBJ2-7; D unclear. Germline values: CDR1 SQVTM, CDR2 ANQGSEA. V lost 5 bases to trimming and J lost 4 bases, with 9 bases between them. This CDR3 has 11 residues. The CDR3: CSVKASYEQYF. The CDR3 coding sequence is TGCAGCGTTAAGGCCAGTTACGAGCAGTACTTC.

In DNA, the CDR3 is TGTGCCAGCAGCGCTATGACAGGGAGTGGCTACACCTTC. Encoded protein: CASSAMTGSGYTF. The rearrangement joins TRBV7-9 to TRBJ1-2; 7 bases map to TRBD1. Per germline, CDR1 SEHNR and CDR2 FQNEAQ (reference sequence). The CDR3 has 13 amino acids. V was pared by 5 bases and J by 7 bases, with 7 bases of the junction left unmatched.

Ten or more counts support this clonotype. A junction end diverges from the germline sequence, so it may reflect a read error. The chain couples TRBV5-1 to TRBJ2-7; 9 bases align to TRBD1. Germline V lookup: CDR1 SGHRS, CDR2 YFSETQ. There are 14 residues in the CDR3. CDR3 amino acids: CASSFGTGSYEQYF. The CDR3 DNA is TGTGCCAGCAGCTTCGGGACAGGGTCCTACGAGCAGTACTTC. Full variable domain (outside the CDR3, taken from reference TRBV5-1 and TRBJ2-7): KAGVTQTPRYLIKTRGQQVTLSCSPISGHRSVSWYQQTPGQGLQFLFEYFSETQRNKGNFPGRFSGRQFSNSRSEMNVSTLELGDSALYLCASSFGTGSYEQYFGPGTRLTVT.